This T cell receptor beta chain derives from a study of CD8+ T cells in alopecia areata. This clone was picked up one time. Its antigen is as yet unknown. RNA extraction was followed by reverse transcription into cDNA, which acted as the sequencing template. Clones were read by immunoSEQ multiplex PCR, and TCRdb kept only the in-frame ones, dropping some. The profile shows around 80,000 clones, approximately 50% of them singletons. Germline-derived CDR1 and CDR2 are SGDLS and YYNGEE. The CDR3 consists of 15 residues. Trimming at V came to 3 bases and at J to 2 bases, leaving 5 bases not matched to a gene. Study conclusions and caveats: Patients shared TCRs less clearly than mice did, possibly for HLA-related reasons.

The chain uses TRBV9 and TRBJ2-1; 7 bases align to TRBD1. The receptor was derived from a human donor with alopecia areata. The sample consisted of NKG2D-high CD8+ T cells sorted from blood. CDR3 sequence: CASSAAGTAYNEQFF. The CDR3 DNA is TGTGCCAGCAGCGCGGCCGGGACAGCCTACAATGAGCAGTTCTTC.